Below are 16 T cell receptor beta chains sequenced from a single sample in a study of technical replicates of blood from several donors. The protocol was immunoSEQ multiplex PCR, while the TCRdb copy is restricted to in-frame clones and leaves out a portion. The sample contains 64,000 or so clones, about 96% of which appear only once. Material for sequencing was T cells isolated from PBMCs. Every receptor here comes from a human donor in good health.

The CDR3 DNA sequence: TGTGCCAGCAGCACGGACAGGGGCACTGAAGCTTTCTTT. This gives the protein CASSTDRGTEAFF. The chain is built from TRBV7-3 and TRBJ1-1, with TRBD1 matching over 9 bases. The CDR3 length is 13 residues. The J segment lost 4 bases and the V segment lost 5 bases, leaving 2 bases of the junction unmatched. Germline V gene data show CDR1 as SGHTA and CDR2 as FQGTGA.

The chain carries TRBV6-5 and TRBJ1-4, with 9 bases fitting TRBD1. Trimming took 2 bases from V and 3 from J; bases not matched to a gene: 4. The CDR3 is 16 amino acids. The germline V gene encodes CDR1 MNHEY and CDR2 SVGAGI. CDR3 bases: TGTGCCAGCAGTTACGACGGGGACAGGGCTAATGAAAAACTGTTTTTT. This sequence encodes CASSYDGDRANEKLFF.

The chain has TRBV20-1 and TRBJ2-5; TRBD2 might be the D (7 bases). Trimming pared 7 bases from V and 10 bases from J, leaving 16 bases between. Germline V gives CDR1 DFQATT, CDR2 SNEGSKA (reference sequence). CDR3 length: 11 amino acids. CDR3 amino acids: CSVGGVLGQYF. Here the CDR3 DNA reads TGCAGTGTAGGGGGGGTGCTAGGCCAGTACTTC.

The CDR3 DNA reads TGTGCCAGCAGGTCAGGGCTCGCAGATACGCAGTATTTT. Its translation is CASRSGLADTQYF. V is TRBV6-1 and J is TRBJ2-3; maybe TRBD1 (5 bases). From germline, CDR1 is MNHNS and CDR2 SASEGT. This CDR3 contains 13 residues. Trimming stripped 6 bases from V and 4 bases from J, with 11 bases between.

V gene TRBV11-2 combines with J gene TRBJ2-1; D is unresolved. Between the trimmed V and J ends, which lost 5 bases and 10 bases, there was a span of 12 bases. This CDR3 region has 12 residues. Germline CDR1 and CDR2: SGHAT and FQNNGV. CDR3 sequence reads: CASSHGFSEQFF. In DNA, the CDR3 is TGTGCCAGCAGCCACGGTTTTTCGGAGCAGTTCTTC.

The gene calls are TRBV19 and TRBJ2-6, with 7 bases aligning to TRBD2. After removal of 9 bases from V and 0 bases from J, the junction contained 5 bases not matched to a gene. This CDR3 contains 15 residues. Germline lookup yields CDR1 LNHDA and CDR2 SQIVND (reference sequence). The CDR3 loop reads CASREGSSGANVLTF. CDR3 DNA: TGTGCCAGCAGGGAGGGGTCCTCTGGGGCCAACGTCCTGACTTTC.

The V gene is TRBV9, the J gene TRBJ2-3, with a possible D match to TRBD1 (5 bases). Between the trimmed V and J ends, which lost 0 bases and 0 bases, there was a span of 11 bases. Germline assignment: CDR1 SGDLS and CDR2 YYNGEE. The CDR3 consists of 16 residues. The CDR3 reads CASSVARGRSTDTQYF. DNA for the CDR3: TGTGCCAGCAGCGTAGCAAGGGGTCGAAGCACAGATACGCAGTATTTT.

The chain carries TRBV28 and TRBJ2-7; 7 positions match TRBD1. Germline CDR1 reads MDHEN; CDR2 reads SYDVKM. After removal of 5 bases from V and 4 bases from J, the junction contained 8 bases not matched to a gene. This CDR3 has 14 amino acids. The CDR3 loop reads CASSQVTDRYEQYF. The CDR3 DNA reads TGTGCCAGCAGTCAAGTTACGGACAGGTACGAGCAGTACTTC.

The rearrangement joins TRBV27 to TRBJ2-7; tentatively, D is TRBD2 (5 bases). The CDR3 sequence is 12 residues long. The V gene's germline CDR1 is MNHEY and CDR2 SMNVEV (reference sequence). Trimming left V 6 bases short and J 5 bases short, with 11 bases between. Here the CDR3 reads CASSVLGDEQYF. The CDR3 nucleotides are TGTGCCAGCAGCGTACTCGGGGACGAGCAGTACTTC.

This chain links TRBV28 with TRBJ2-1, with D possibly matching TRBD2 (6 bases). V lost 7 bases and J 6 bases, leaving 19 bases between the germline ends. The CDR3 totals 15 residues. Germline CDR1 reads MDHEN; CDR2 reads SYDVKM. The CDR3 sequence is CASNIRAGPGNEQFF. The CDR3 DNA is TGTGCCAGCAATATTCGGGCGGGACCGGGCAATGAGCAGTTCTTC.

This clone was observed a single time. This chain links TRBV5-4 with TRBJ2-3, with 11 bases matching TRBD2. The germline CDR1 and CDR2 sequences are SGHNT and YYREEE (reference sequence). The CDR3 extends over 17 amino acids. V lost 0 bases and J lost 8; bases outside the gene matches: 11. CDR3 sequence (DNA): TGTGCCAGCAGCTTGGCCTTAACACTAGCGGGGGATGGTACGCAGTATTTT. Residues: CASSLALTLAGDGTQYF. Together with reference TRBV5-4 and TRBJ2-3, the CDR3 gives the full variable domain: ETGVTQSPTHLIKTRGQQVTLRCSSQSGHNTVSWYQQALGQGPQFIFQYYREEENGRGNFPPRFSGLQFPNYSSELNVNALELDDSALYLCASSLALTLAGDGTQYFGPGTRLTVL.

This rearrangement joins TRBV30 to TRBJ2-7, with 13 bases that match TRBD2. CDR1 and CDR2 from the germline V gene are GTSNPN and SVGIG (reference sequence). This CDR3 has 14 amino acids. J was trimmed by 2 bases and V by 8 bases; bases with no gene match: 6. The CDR3, as DNA: TGTGCCCCCCGGACTAGCGGGAGACCCTACGAGCAGTACTTC. Translating it yields CAPRTSGRPYEQYF.

The CDR3 reads CASSLSSGLKASYEQYF. The CDR3 region has the DNA TGTGCCAGCAGCTTATCCTCGGGACTGAAGGCCTCCTACGAGCAGTACTTC. The V call is TRBV11-3, the J call TRBJ2-7; D may be TRBD2 (6 bases). Trimming cost V 2 bases and J 0 bases, with 17 bases left between them. The germline CDR1 and CDR2 sequences are SGHNT and YENEEA. The CDR3 has 17 amino acids. Using reference TRBV11-3 and TRBJ2-7 for the parts outside the CDR3, the full variable domain is EAGVVQSPRYKIIEKKQPVAFWCNPISGHNTLYWYLQNLGQGPELLIRYENEEAVDDSQLPKDRFSAERLKGVDSTLKIQPAELGDSAVYLCASSLSSGLKASYEQYFGPGTRLTVT.

This chain connects TRBV5-1 to TRBJ2-7; no firm D call. The V gene's germline CDR1 is SGHRS and CDR2 YFSETQ. CDR3 length: 13 amino acids. Trimming stripped 0 bases from V and 6 bases from J, with 10 bases between. The CDR3 DNA follows: TGCGCCAGCAGCTTGGAAGCGAGTTCCGAGCAGTACTTC. Translation: CASSLEASSEQYF.

This chain links TRBV19 with TRBJ2-5; D gene uncertain. CDR1 is LNHDA and CDR2 is SQIVND in the germline V gene (reference sequence). The CDR3 spans 11 residues. V was trimmed by 5 bases and J by 2 bases, leaving 3 bases between them. CDR3 in amino acids: CASSSQETQYF. CDR3 sequence (DNA): TGTGCCAGTAGTTCACAAGAGACCCAGTACTTC.

The chain employs TRBV11-2 and TRBJ2-7; 8 nucleotides line up with TRBD2. The V gene's germline CDR1 is SGHAT and CDR2 FQNNGV. With 5 bases clipped from V and 5 bases from J, the junction kept 8 bases outside the gene matches. This CDR3 has 14 residues. This CDR3 reads CASSQRGGGNEQYF. Here the CDR3 DNA reads TGTGCCAGCAGCCAACGGGGGGGCGGCAACGAGCAGTACTTC.